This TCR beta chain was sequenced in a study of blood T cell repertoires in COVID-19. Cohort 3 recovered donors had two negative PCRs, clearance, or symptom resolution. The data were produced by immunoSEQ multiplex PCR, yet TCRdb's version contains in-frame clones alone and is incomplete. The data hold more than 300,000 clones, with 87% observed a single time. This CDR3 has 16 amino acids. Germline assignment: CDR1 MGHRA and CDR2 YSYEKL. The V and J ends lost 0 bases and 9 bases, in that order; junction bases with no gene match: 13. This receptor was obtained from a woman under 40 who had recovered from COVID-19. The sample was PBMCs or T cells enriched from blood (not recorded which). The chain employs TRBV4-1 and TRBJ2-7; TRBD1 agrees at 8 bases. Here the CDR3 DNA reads TGCGCCAGCAGCCAAGAGAGACAGGGGTTCTCCGGGCGGCAGTACTTC. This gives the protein CASSQERQGFSGRQYF.